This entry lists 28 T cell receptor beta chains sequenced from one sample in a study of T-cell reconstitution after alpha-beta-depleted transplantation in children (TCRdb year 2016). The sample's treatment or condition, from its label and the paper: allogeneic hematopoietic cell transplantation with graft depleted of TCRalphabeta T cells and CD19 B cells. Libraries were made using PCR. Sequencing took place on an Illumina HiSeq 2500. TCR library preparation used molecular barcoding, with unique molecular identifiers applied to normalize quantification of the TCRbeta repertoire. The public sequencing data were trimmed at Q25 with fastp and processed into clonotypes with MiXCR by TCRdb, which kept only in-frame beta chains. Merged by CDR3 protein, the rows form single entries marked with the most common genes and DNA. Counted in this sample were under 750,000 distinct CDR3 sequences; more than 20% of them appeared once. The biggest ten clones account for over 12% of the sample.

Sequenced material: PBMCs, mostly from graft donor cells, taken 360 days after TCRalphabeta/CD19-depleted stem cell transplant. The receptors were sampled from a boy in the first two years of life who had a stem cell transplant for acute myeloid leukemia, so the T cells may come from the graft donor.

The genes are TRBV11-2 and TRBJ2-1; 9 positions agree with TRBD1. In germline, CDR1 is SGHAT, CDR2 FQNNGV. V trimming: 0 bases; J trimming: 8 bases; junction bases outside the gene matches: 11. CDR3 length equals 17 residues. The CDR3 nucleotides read TGTGCCAGCAGCTTAGAGGGGAACAGGGGGCGCGTTCATGAGCAGTTCTTC. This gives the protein CASSLEGNRGRVHEQFF.

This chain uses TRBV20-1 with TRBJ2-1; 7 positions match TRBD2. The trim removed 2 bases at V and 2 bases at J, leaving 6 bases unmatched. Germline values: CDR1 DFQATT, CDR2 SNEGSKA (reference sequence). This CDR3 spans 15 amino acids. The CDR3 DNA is TGCAGTGCTAGAACTTTTGCGGGGGCCTACAATGAGCAGTTCTTC. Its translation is CSARTFAGAYNEQFF.

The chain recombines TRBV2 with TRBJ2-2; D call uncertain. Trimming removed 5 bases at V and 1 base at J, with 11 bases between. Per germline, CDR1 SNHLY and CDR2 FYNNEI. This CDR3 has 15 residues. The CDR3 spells CASSRTTMNTGELFF. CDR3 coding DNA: TGTGCCAGCAGTAGGACGACCATGAACACCGGGGAGCTGTTTTTT.

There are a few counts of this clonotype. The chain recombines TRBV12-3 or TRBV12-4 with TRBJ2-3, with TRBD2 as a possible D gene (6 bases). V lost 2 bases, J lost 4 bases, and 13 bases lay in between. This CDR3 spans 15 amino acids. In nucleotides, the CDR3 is TGTGCCAGCAGTTTAAAGGGGTGGGAGGCAGATACGCAGTATTTT. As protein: CASSLKGWEADTQYF.

The CDR3 spells CASSLANNMNTEAFF. The CDR3 nucleotides are TGTGCCAGCAGCTTAGCGAACAATATGAACACTGAAGCTTTCTTT. V and J are TRBV7-2 and TRBJ1-1; D not certain. This CDR3 region has 15 residues. The germline V and J ends were trimmed by 0 bases and 0 bases, with 8 bases remaining between them. Germline V CDR1 and CDR2: SGHTA, FQGNSA.

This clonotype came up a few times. The CDR3 spells CASSFYEWGMQETQYF. The CDR3 DNA reads as TGTGCCAGCAGTTTTTATGAATGGGGGATGCAAGAGACCCAGTACTTC. The chain combines TRBV12-3 or TRBV12-4 with TRBJ2-5, with D possibly called TRBD1 or TRBD2 (5 bases each). The CDR3 length is 16 residues. The germline V and J ends were trimmed by 3 bases and 2 bases, with 16 bases remaining between them.

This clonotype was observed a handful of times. DNA of the CDR3: TGTGCCAGCAGTCGGGGACTAGCGGCATTAAGGGGGGAGCAGTACTTC. Its protein is CASSRGLAALRGEQYF. The chain combines TRBV12-3 or TRBV12-4 with TRBJ2-7, with 11 bases fitting TRBD2. J lost 7 bases, V lost 5 bases, and 13 bases had no gene match. The CDR3 length is 16 residues.

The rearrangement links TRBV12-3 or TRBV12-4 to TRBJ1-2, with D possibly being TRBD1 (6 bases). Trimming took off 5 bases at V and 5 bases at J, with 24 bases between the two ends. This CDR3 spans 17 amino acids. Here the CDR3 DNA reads TGTGCCAGCAGTCTTAGCGCCCCCGGGACACACCGATATGGCTACACCTTC. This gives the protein CASSLSAPGTHRYGYTF.

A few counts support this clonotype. In DNA form, the CDR3 reads TGTGCCAGCAGTTACGAGGGGACAGGGAGCGGCGAGCAGTACTTC. It is translated as CASSYEGTGSGEQYF. The chain has TRBV6-5 and TRBJ2-7; TRBD1 matches 9 bases. Germline V gives CDR1 MNHEY, CDR2 SVGAGI. V trimming: 2 bases; J trimming: 6 bases; junction bases outside the gene matches: 8. CDR3 length equals 15 residues.

The CDR3 protein is CATSDRQGGTDTQYF. CDR3 nucleotides: TGTGCCACCAGTGACCGACAGGGGGGCACAGATACGCAGTATTTT. The chain combines TRBV24-1 with TRBJ2-3; the match to TRBD1 covers 9 bases. Germline CDR1 KGHDR, CDR2 SFDVKD. This CDR3 spans 15 amino acids. V lost 4 bases and J lost 1; bases outside the gene matches: 2.

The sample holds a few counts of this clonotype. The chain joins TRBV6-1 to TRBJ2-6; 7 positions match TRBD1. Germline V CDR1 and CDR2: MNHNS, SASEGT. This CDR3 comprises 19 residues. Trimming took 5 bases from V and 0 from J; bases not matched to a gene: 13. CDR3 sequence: CASSPERGPPYSGANVLTF. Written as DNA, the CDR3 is TGTGCCAGCAGTCCTGAGAGGGGGCCCCCTTACTCTGGGGCCAACGTCCTGACTTTC.

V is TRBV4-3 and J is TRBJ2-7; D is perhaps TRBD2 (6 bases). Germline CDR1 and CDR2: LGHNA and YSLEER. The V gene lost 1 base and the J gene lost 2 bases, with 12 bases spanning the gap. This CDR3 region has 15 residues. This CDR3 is CASSQGRGTAYEQYF. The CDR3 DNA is TGCGCCAGCAGCCAAGGGAGGGGAACGGCCTACGAGCAGTACTTC.

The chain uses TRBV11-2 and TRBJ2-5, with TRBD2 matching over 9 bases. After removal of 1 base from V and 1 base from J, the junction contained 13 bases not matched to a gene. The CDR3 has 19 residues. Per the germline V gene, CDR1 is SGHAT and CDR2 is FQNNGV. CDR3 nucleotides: TGTGCCAGCAGCTTAGGATTTGGCGGGGGGGCGTTTTCCCAAGAGACCCAGTACTTC. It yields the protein CASSLGFGGGAFSQETQYF.

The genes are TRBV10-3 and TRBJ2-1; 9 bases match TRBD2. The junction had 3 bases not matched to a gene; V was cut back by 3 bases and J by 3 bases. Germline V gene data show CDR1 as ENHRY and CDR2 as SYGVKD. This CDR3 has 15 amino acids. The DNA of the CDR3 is TGTGCCATCAGTGACCTTAGCGGGGGCTACAATGAGCAGTTCTTC. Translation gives CAISDLSGGYNEQFF.

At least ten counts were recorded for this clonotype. The CDR3 protein is CSARGRGDNEQFF. CDR3 DNA: TGCAGTGCTAGAGGGAGGGGGGACAATGAGCAGTTCTTC. This chain joins TRBV20-1 and TRBJ2-1; the D gene could be TRBD1 or TRBD2 (6 bases each). Germline CDR1 and CDR2: DFQATT and SNEGSKA (reference sequence). The CDR3 is 13 amino acids. The V end lost 1 base, the J end lost 5 bases, and 9 bases lay between the germline ends.

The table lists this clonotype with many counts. The CDR3 bases are TGCAGCGTTGTAACAGGGTGGGCAGATGAGCAGTTCTTC. The encoded protein is CSVVTGWADEQFF. This sequence joins TRBV29-1 and TRBJ2-1; TRBD1 might be the D (6 bases). This CDR3 has 13 amino acids. CDR1 and CDR2 (germline): SQVTM, ANQGSEA. Trimming pared 4 bases from V and 8 bases from J, leaving 15 bases between.

CDR3 amino acids: CASSPVGSGEDTQYF. DNA of the CDR3: TGTGCCAGCAGCCCCGTTGGGTCTGGAGAAGATACGCAGTATTTT. V and J are TRBV7-9 and TRBJ2-3; no clear D gene. V lost 5 bases to trimming and J lost 5 bases, with 17 bases between them. The CDR3 consists of 15 residues. Germline assignment: CDR1 SEHNR and CDR2 FQNEAQ (reference sequence). Combining the CDR3 with reference TRBV7-9 and TRBJ2-3 gives the whole variable domain DTGVSQNPRHKITKRGQNVTFRCDPISEHNRLYWYRQTLGQGPEFLTYFQNEAQLEKSRLLSDRFSAERPKGSFSTLEIQRTEQGDSAMYLCASSPVGSGEDTQYFGPGTRLTVL.

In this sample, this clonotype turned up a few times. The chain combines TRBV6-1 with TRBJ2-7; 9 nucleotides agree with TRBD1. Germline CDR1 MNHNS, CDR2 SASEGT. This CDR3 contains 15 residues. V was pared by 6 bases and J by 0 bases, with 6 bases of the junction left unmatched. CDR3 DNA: TGTGCCAGCAGGCGGGACAGGGCTACCTCCTACGAGCAGTACGTC. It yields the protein CASRRDRATSYEQYV.

CDR3 DNA sequence: TGTGCCAGCAGTTACTCGGTCTGGCGCCCCATATACAACGATGAGCAGTTCTTC. Its protein is CASSYSVWRPIYNDEQFF. The J gene is TRBJ2-1, the V gene TRBV6-2 or TRBV6-3; D is ambiguous. Per germline, CDR1 MNHEY and CDR2 SVGEGT. V lost 0 bases and J 8 bases, leaving 23 bases between the germline ends. This CDR3 has 18 residues.

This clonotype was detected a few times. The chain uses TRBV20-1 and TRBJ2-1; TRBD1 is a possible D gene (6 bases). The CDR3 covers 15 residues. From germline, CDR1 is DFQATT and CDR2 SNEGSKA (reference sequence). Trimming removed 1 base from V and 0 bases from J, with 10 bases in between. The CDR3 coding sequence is TGCAGTGCTAGAGGGGGGCTAGCCTCCTACAATGAGCAGTTCTTC. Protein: CSARGGLASYNEQFF.

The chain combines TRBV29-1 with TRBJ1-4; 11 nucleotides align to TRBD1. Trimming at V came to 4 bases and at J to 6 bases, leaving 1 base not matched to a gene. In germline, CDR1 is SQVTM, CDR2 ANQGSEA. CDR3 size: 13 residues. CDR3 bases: TGCAGCGTTGCGGGACAGGGGGATGAAAAACTGTTTTTT. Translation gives CSVAGQGDEKLFF.

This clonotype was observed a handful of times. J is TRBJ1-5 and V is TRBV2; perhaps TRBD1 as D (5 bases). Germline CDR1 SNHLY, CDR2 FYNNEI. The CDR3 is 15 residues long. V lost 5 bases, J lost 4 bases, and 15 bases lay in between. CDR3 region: CASSSPGKTNQPQHF. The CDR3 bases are TGTGCCAGCAGTAGCCCAGGGAAGACTAATCAGCCCCAGCATTTT.

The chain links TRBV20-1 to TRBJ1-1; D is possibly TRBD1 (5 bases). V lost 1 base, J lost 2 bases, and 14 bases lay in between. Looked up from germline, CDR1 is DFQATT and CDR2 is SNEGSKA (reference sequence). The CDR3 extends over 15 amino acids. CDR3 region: CSARAPGGFNTEAFF. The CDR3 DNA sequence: TGCAGTGCTAGAGCCCCTGGGGGGTTCAACACTGAAGCTTTCTTT.

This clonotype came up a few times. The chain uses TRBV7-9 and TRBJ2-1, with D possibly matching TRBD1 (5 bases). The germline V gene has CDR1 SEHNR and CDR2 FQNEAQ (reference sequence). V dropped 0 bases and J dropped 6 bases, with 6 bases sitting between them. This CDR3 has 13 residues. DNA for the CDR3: TGTGCCAGCAGCTTAGCAGGGGTCAATGAGCAGTTCTTC. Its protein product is CASSLAGVNEQFF.

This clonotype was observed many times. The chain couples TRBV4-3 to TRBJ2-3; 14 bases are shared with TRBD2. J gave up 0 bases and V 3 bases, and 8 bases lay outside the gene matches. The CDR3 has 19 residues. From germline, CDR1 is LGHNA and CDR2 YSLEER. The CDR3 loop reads CASSQRTSGGTTSTDTQYF. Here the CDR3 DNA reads TGCGCCAGCAGCCAGCGGACTAGCGGGGGGACTACTAGCACAGATACGCAGTATTTT.

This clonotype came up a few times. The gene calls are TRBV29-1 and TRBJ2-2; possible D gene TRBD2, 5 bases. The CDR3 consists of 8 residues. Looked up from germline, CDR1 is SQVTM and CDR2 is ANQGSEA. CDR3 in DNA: TGCCGGGACGGGGAGCTGTTTTTT. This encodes CRDGELFF.

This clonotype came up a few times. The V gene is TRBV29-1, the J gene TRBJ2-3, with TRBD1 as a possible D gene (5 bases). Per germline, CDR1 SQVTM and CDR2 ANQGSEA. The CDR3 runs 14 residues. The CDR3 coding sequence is TGCGCCCTTAAAGAGCAGGGTCGATCAGATACGCAGTATTTT. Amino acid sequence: CALKEQGRSDTQYF.

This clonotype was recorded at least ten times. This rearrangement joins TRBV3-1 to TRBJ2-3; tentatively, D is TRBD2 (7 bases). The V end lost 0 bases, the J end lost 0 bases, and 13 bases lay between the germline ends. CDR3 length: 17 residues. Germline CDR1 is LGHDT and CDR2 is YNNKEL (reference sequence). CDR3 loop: CASSQDFAGASTDTQYF. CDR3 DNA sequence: TGTGCCAGCAGCCAAGACTTCGCGGGGGCTAGCACAGATACGCAGTATTTT.